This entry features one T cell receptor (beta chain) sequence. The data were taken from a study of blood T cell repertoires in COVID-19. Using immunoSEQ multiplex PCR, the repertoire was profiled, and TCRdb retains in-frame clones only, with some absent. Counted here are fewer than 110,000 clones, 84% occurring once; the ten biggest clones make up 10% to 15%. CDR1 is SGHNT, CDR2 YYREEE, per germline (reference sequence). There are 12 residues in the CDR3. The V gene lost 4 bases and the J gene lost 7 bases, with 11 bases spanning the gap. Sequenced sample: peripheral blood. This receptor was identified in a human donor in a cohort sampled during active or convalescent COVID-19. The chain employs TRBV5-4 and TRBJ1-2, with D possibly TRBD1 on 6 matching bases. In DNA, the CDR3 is TGTGCCAGCAGCCCGAGGGGGACTGGCTACACCTTC. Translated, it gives CASSPRGTGYTF.